The 26 T cell receptor beta chains presented below share a single source sample, sequenced in a study of PD-1 blockade in mismatch repair-deficient tumors. Using immunoSEQ multiplex PCR, the repertoire was profiled, and TCRdb retains in-frame clones only, with some absent. Of about 130,000 clones in the sample, approximately 91% were seen once. The sequenced sample was peripheral blood, obtained approximately 73 weeks after starting pembrolizumab. Receptor source: an adult with mismatch repair-deficient cancer.

The rearrangement links TRBV7-8 to TRBJ2-7, with a possible D match to TRBD1 (5 bases). The V end was cut by 6 bases, the J end by 3 bases, with 18 bases between. Germline V CDR1 and CDR2: SGHVS, FQNEAQ. CDR3 size: 15 residues. CDR3 sequence: CASSPTARVDYEQYF. In DNA, the CDR3 is TGTGCCAGCAGTCCTACGGCCAGGGTGGACTACGAGCAGTACTTC.

A remark on this clone: A clone one base away is much larger, so this may be a read error. Other DNA sequences in the same sample also yield this CDR3. The chain is built from TRBV6-5 and TRBJ2-3; D gene ambiguous. Trimming stripped 0 bases from V and 0 bases from J, with 4 bases between. The CDR3 contains 14 residues. Germline CDR1 MNHEY, CDR2 SVGAGI. The CDR3 loop reads CASSYSSSTDTQYF. The CDR3 DNA reads TGTGCCAGCAGTTACTCGTCTAGCACAGATACGCAGTATTTT.

The chain uses TRBV19 and TRBJ2-7; D is undetermined. V was pared by 2 bases and J by 4 bases, with 18 bases between. The CDR3 is made up of 16 amino acids. CDR1 is LNHDA and CDR2 is SQIVND in the germline V gene (reference sequence). DNA of the CDR3: TGTGCCAGTAGTATACCGGGCCTGCGCCCTTTTTACGAGCAGTACTTC. Translated, it gives CASSIPGLRPFYEQYF.

This chain connects TRBV7-9 to TRBJ1-4; unclear D gene. The CDR3 extends over 18 amino acids. Germline-derived CDR1 and CDR2 are SEHNR and FQNEAQ (reference sequence). V gave up 2 bases and J gave up 0 bases, with 16 bases separating them. The CDR3 here is CASSLILWAVATNEKLFF. Here the CDR3 DNA reads TGTGCCAGCAGCTTAATCCTCTGGGCAGTTGCAACTAATGAAAAACTGTTTTTT.

The chain has TRBV11-3 and TRBJ2-7; 9 positions agree with TRBD1. This CDR3 has 14 amino acids. Germline CDR1 is SGHNT and CDR2 is YENEEA. The V segment lost 5 bases and the J segment 7 bases; nucleotides outside the gene matches: 9. The CDR3 sequence: CASSPRDRVGEQYF. The CDR3 DNA is TGTGCCAGCAGCCCCCGGGACAGGGTTGGTGAGCAGTACTTC.

The chain carries TRBV6-6 and TRBJ1-1; D gene ambiguous. CDR1 is MNHNY and CDR2 is SVGAGI in the germline V gene (reference sequence). Trimming stripped 7 bases from V and 2 bases from J, with 5 bases between. This CDR3 is built from 11 residues. The DNA of the CDR3 is TGTGCCAGCACCGATAACACTGAAGCTTTCTTT. It translates to CASTDNTEAFF.

The rearrangement uses TRBV7-2 and TRBJ1-2; 7 bases are a match to TRBD1. Germline V lookup: CDR1 SGHTA, CDR2 FQGNSA. This CDR3 has 17 residues. Germline trimming cut 5 bases from V and 5 bases from J; bases unmatched to any gene: 17. Written as DNA, the CDR3 is TGTGCCAGCAGCCTAGGGGTCGGGACAGATCTGGGATATGGCTACACCTTC. Translated, it gives CASSLGVGTDLGYGYTF.

The V call is TRBV21-1, the J call TRBJ2-7; the table's TRBD2 call for D was not verified on the DNA. TRBV21-1 is described as a pseudogene. The length of the CDR3 is 15 residues. CDR3 sequence: CASSKRTSGRLEQYF. CDR3 bases: TGTGCCAGTTCTAAACGGACTAGCGGGAGGCTCGAGCAGTACTTC.

V usage is TRBV28 and J usage is TRBJ1-2; D remains ambiguous. V shed 8 bases and J shed 4 bases, with 14 bases lying between them. The CDR3 is 13 amino acids. In germline, CDR1 is MDHEN, CDR2 SYDVKM. CDR3 sequence (DNA): TGTGCCAGCGTCGATGCAGCAGGCTATGGCTACACCTTC. Protein product: CASVDAAGYGYTF.

The gene calls are TRBV29-1 and TRBJ2-2; 8 bases agree with TRBD1. J gave up 8 bases and V 6 bases, and 14 bases lay outside the gene matches. The germline gives CDR1 SQVTM, CDR2 ANQGSEA. CDR3 length: 15 residues. The CDR3 spells CSVLLAGGASGELFF. The DNA for the CDR3 is TGCAGCGTCCTATTGGCAGGGGGCGCATCAGGGGAGCTGTTTTTT.

This clone showed up just a few times. The rearrangement links TRBV7-9 to TRBJ1-3; D may be TRBD1 (5 bases). The CDR3 consists of 15 residues. The ends were cut back, 5 bases at V and 4 bases at J, with 15 bases in the middle. CDR1 is SEHNR and CDR2 is FQNEAQ in the germline V gene (reference sequence). This chain's CDR3 is CASSPTRVGGNTIYF. The CDR3 nucleotides are TGTGCCAGCAGCCCAACCAGGGTTGGCGGAAACACCATATATTTT.

The rearrangement links TRBV11-3 to TRBJ2-1; the D is unclear. Trimming cost V 7 bases and J 5 bases, with 6 bases left between them. The CDR3 sequence is 11 residues long. The germline V gene has CDR1 SGHNT and CDR2 YENEEA. In DNA form, the CDR3 reads TGTGCCAGCACCGGCCACAATGAGCAGTTCTTC. It codes for CASTGHNEQFF.

This clone was counted only a few times. J is TRBJ2-7 and V is TRBV9; maybe TRBD1 (6 bases). Germline CDR1 is SGDLS and CDR2 is YYNGEE. The CDR3 consists of 15 residues. Trimming shortened V by 4 bases and J by 0 bases, and 14 bases separated the two germline ends. CDR3 residues: CASSPSWTASYEQYF. As DNA, the CDR3 is TGTGCCAGCAGCCCAAGCTGGACAGCCTCCTACGAGCAGTACTTC.

The rearrangement links TRBV27 to TRBJ2-1, with 8 bases fitting TRBD2. V was clipped by 5 bases and J by 0 bases; unmatched bases: 9. The CDR3 runs 17 residues. CDR1 is MNHEY and CDR2 is SMNVEV in the germline V gene (reference sequence). The CDR3 spells CASSPLKLAGSYNEQFF. As DNA, the CDR3 is TGTGCCAGCAGTCCATTAAAGCTAGCGGGCTCCTACAATGAGCAGTTCTTC.

The rearrangement joins TRBV27 to TRBJ1-4; D is possibly TRBD1 (5 bases). Trimming left V 3 bases short and J 7 bases short, with 15 bases between. Germline V CDR1 and CDR2: MNHEY, SMNVEV (reference sequence). The CDR3 spans 15 residues. CDR3 residues: CASSFIAGSSEKLFF. Here the CDR3 DNA reads TGTGCCAGCAGTTTCATCGCAGGGTCGTCTGAAAAACTGTTTTTT.

This chain uses TRBV9 with TRBJ2-3; D is tentatively TRBD1 or TRBD2 (6 bases each). Germline V gene data show CDR1 as SGDLS and CDR2 as YYNGEE. Between the trimmed V and J ends, which lost 3 bases and 0 bases, there was a span of 23 bases. This CDR3 region has 19 residues. As DNA, the CDR3 is TGTGCCAGCAGCGGGACAGATGGTCGCGGGGCCTCTAGCACAGATACGCAGTATTTT. As protein: CASSGTDGRGASSTDTQYF.

V usage is TRBV23-1 and J usage is TRBJ2-7, with D perhaps being TRBD1 or TRBD2 (5 bases each). TRBV23-1 is an ORF for which the function is uncertain. CDR3 length: 15 residues. Trimming pared 1 base from V and 3 bases from J, leaving 13 bases between. Written as DNA, the CDR3 is TGCGCCAGCAGTCAATACTGGGGACCCAACTACGAGCAGTACTTC. As protein: CASSQYWGPNYEQYF.

A remark on this clone: Other nucleotide sequences from this sample produce the same CDR3. The chain has TRBV5-6 and TRBJ2-7; 7 bases fit TRBD1. V shed 0 bases and J 2 bases; nucleotides not matched to a gene: 2. The CDR3 is made up of 14 amino acids. Germline CDR1 and CDR2: SGHDT and YYEEEE. CDR3 bases: TGTGCCAGCAGCTTGGGTACAGGGGCCTACGAGCAGTACTTC. Translating gives CASSLGTGAYEQYF. The full variable domain, with the rest looked up from reference TRBV5-6 and TRBJ2-7, is DAGVTQSPTHLIKTRGQQVTLRCSPKSGHDTVSWYQQALGQGPQFIFQYYEEEERQRGNFPDRFSGHQFPNYSSELNVNALLLGDSALYLCASSLGTGAYEQYFGPGTRLTVT.

This chain connects TRBV19 to TRBJ2-7, with 11 nucleotides matching TRBD1. The germline V gene encodes CDR1 LNHDA and CDR2 SQIVND (reference sequence). This CDR3 region has 14 residues. V was clipped by 3 bases and J by 7 bases; unmatched bases: 5. The CDR3 spells CASSIGQGAPEQYF. The DNA of the CDR3 is TGTGCCAGTAGTATCGGACAGGGGGCGCCTGAGCAGTACTTC.

The J gene is TRBJ2-7, the V gene TRBV7-9, with no clear D. With 5 bases removed from V and 4 bases from J, the gap between germline ends came to 6 bases. This CDR3 comprises 11 residues. In germline, CDR1 is SEHNR, CDR2 FQNEAQ (reference sequence). CDR3 sequence (DNA): TGTGCCAGCAGCCAAGCTTACGAGCAGTACTTC. It yields the protein CASSQAYEQYF. Based on the CDR3 plus reference TRBV7-9 and TRBJ2-7, the full variable domain is DTGVSQNPRHKITKRGQNVTFRCDPISEHNRLYWYRQTLGQGPEFLTYFQNEAQLEKSRLLSDRFSAERPKGSFSTLEIQRTEQGDSAMYLCASSQAYEQYFGPGTRLTVT.

The chain uses TRBV27 and TRBJ1-5, with a possible D match to TRBD1 (5 bases). CDR1 and CDR2 (germline): MNHEY, SMNVEV (reference sequence). This CDR3 contains 15 residues. V was shortened by 8 bases and J by 3 bases, with 17 bases between the two germline ends. The CDR3 spells CASQVFGGVNQPQHF. CDR3 DNA: TGTGCCAGCCAAGTTTTTGGGGGGGTCAATCAGCCCCAGCATTTT.

The rearrangement uses TRBV7-9 and TRBJ2-5, with 9 bases aligning to TRBD1. V was clipped by 0 bases and J by 5 bases; unmatched bases: 4. CDR3 length equals 15 residues. Germline-derived CDR1 and CDR2 are SEHNR and FQNEAQ (reference sequence). CDR3 in DNA: TGTGCCAGCAGCTTAGCAACAGGGGGCGAGGAGACCCAGTACTTC. As protein: CASSLATGGEETQYF.

DNA for the CDR3: TGTGCCAGCAGTAGTTCACAGGGTTGGGAGACCCAGTACTTC. It codes for CASSSSQGWETQYF. This chain links TRBV28 with TRBJ2-5, with D possibly TRBD1 on 6 matching bases. Germline V lookup: CDR1 MDHEN, CDR2 SYDVKM. The CDR3 loop spans 14 amino acids. The V end was cut by 5 bases, the J end by 5 bases, with 15 bases between.

The chain links TRBV6-6 to TRBJ2-1; perhaps TRBD2 as D (6 bases). The CDR3 consists of 14 residues. V lost 5 bases to trimming and J lost 7 bases, with 15 bases between them. Germline V gene sequence: CDR1 MNHNY, CDR2 SVGAGI (reference sequence). CDR3 in amino acids: CASSPQRTINEQFF. CDR3 DNA sequence: TGTGCCAGCAGTCCCCAGAGGACTATAAATGAGCAGTTCTTC.

This chain joins TRBV11-2 and TRBJ2-5; 10 nucleotides align to TRBD1. Germline values: CDR1 SGHAT, CDR2 FQNNGV. With 4 bases clipped from V and 5 bases from J, the junction kept 10 bases outside the gene matches. The CDR3 is made up of 16 amino acids. This CDR3 is CASSSDWTGGMETQYF. CDR3 bases: TGTGCCAGCAGCTCCGATTGGACAGGGGGTATGGAGACCCAGTACTTC.

The chain's CDR3 is CASSLALNTGELFF. Here the CDR3 DNA reads TGCGCCAGCAGCTTGGCCCTGAACACCGGGGAGCTGTTTTTT. The rearrangement uses TRBV5-1 and TRBJ2-2; unclear D gene. The germline V and J ends were trimmed by 0 bases and 1 base, with 4 bases remaining between them. The germline V gene has CDR1 SGHRS and CDR2 YFSETQ. CDR3 length equals 14 residues.